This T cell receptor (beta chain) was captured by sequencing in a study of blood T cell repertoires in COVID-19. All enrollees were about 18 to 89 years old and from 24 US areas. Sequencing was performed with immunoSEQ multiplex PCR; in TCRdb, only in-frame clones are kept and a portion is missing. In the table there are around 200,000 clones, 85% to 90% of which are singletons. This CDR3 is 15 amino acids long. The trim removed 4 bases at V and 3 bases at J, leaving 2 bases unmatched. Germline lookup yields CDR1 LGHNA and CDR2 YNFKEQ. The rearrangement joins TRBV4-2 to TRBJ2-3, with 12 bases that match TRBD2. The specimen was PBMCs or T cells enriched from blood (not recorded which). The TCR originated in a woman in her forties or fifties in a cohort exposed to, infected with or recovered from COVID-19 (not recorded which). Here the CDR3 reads CASSPTSGGTDTQYF. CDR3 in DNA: TGTGCCAGCAGCCCCACTAGCGGGGGGACAGATACGCAGTATTTT.